This T cell receptor beta chain emerged from a study of cytomegalovirus exposure and HLA in healthy donors. About the study: Within the Caucasian-associated ancestry cluster were around four fifths of the approximately 390 genotyped donors.

Regarding the study as a whole: The authors confirmed in vitro that a few CMV-associated chains were specific for CMV antigens. It has been reported that TCR beta sequences accurately predicted the HLA-A and HLA-B alleles of most subjects.

As regards this clone: Its antigen remains unidentified.

The PCR had 60 Vbeta and 13 Jbeta primers. Sequencing used immunoSEQ multiplex PCR; TCRdb keeps in-frame clones, though not all of them. The profile shows about 110,000 clones, over 60% of them singletons. Trimming took 6 bases from V and 6 from J; bases not matched to a gene: 7. This CDR3 is built from 14 residues. Germline-derived CDR1 and CDR2 are MNHEY and SMNVEV (reference sequence). The TCR was taken from a woman under 30 in good health and CMV-seropositive. The specimen sequenced was PBMCs. The chain joins TRBV27 to TRBJ2-7, with 11 bases matching TRBD2. The CDR3 here is CASRIAGGLGEQYF. In DNA form, the CDR3 reads TGTGCCAGCAGGATAGCGGGAGGGTTGGGCGAGCAGTACTTC.